The present T cell receptor (beta chain) was sequenced within a study of blood T cells in healthy people across ages. This clonotype turned up a few times. The CDR3 consists of 15 residues. With 6 bases removed from V and 6 bases from J, the gap between germline ends came to 19 bases. CDR1 and CDR2 from the germline V gene are SGHDN and FVKESK. PCR was performed a second time for about 7 to 12 cycles using a sample-barcoded 5' primer and a J-beta primer mix. Carrying 12 random nucleotides, a template-switch adaptor labeled each individual cDNA molecule. TCRdb redid the calling of the 5' RACE reads with MiXCR, one entry per CDR3 protein. The sample lists around 780,000 distinct CDR3 sequences, roughly 25% occurring once. These data also formed part of another study, on T cells of mothers and their children.

The sequence derives from a boy aged 10-17 years in good health. This chain joins TRBV14 and TRBJ2-3, with no clear D. The sequenced sample consisted of blood. CDR3 bases: TGTGCCAGCAGTCCACTCGGCCGCCCAAAGGATACGCAGTATTTT. The encoded protein is CASSPLGRPKDTQYF. Filled out from reference TRBV14 and TRBJ2-3, the complete variable domain reads EAGVTQFPSHSVIEKGQTVTLRCDPISGHDNLYWYRRVMGKEIKFLLHFVKESKQDESGMPNNRFLAERTGGTYSTLKVQPAELEDSGVYFCASSPLGRPKDTQYFGPGTRLTVL.